The 9 T cell receptor beta chains in this list originate from one sample, sequenced in a study of blood T cell repertoires in COVID-19. This table comes from immunoSEQ multiplex PCR, and its TCRdb copy is limited to in-frame clones, with some not included. The table includes 300,000 to 350,000 clones, over 80% detected once. Material for sequencing was peripheral blood. These receptors originate from a woman between 50 and 59 years old with COVID-19, enrolled during active disease.

A single count supports this clone. The genes are TRBV5-1 and TRBJ1-5; 8 bases map to TRBD1. The CDR3 contains 13 residues. The germline CDR1 and CDR2 sequences are SGHRS and YFSETQ. J lost 11 bases, V lost 1 base, and 5 bases had no gene match. This CDR3 reads CASSLRQGSTQHF. The CDR3 DNA reads as TGCGCCAGCAGCTTGCGACAGGGGAGCACCCAGCATTTT.

V gene TRBV3-1 (or the pseudogene TRBV3-2) combines with J gene TRBJ1-1; maybe TRBD1 (5 bases). V was shortened by 3 bases and J by 0 bases, with 8 bases between the two germline ends. Germline V gene sequence: CDR1 LGHDT, CDR2 YNNKEL (reference sequence). CDR3 size: 14 residues. For the CDR3, the DNA is TGTGCCAGCAGCCAGGGGGGGGTGAACACTGAAGCTTTCTTT. Translated, it gives CASSQGGVNTEAFF.

The V gene is TRBV7-2, the J gene TRBJ2-7; D not certain. The CDR3 is 15 residues long. Trimming stripped 5 bases from V and 0 bases from J, with 14 bases between. CDR1 is SGHTA and CDR2 is FQGNSA in the germline V gene. The DNA for the CDR3 is TGTGCCAGCAGCCCCCGCCAGATAAGCTCCTACGAGCAGTACTTC. This translates into CASSPRQISSYEQYF.

The chain uses TRBV27 and TRBJ2-6; 10 bases match TRBD2. In germline, CDR1 is MNHEY, CDR2 SMNVEV (reference sequence). The CDR3 consists of 17 residues. With 7 bases clipped from V and 5 bases from J, the junction kept 11 bases outside the gene matches. The chain's CDR3 is CASTEKSGRAWANVLTF. CDR3 coding DNA: TGTGCCAGCACAGAGAAGAGCGGGAGGGCCTGGGCCAACGTCCTGACTTTC.

The chain combines TRBV5-1 with TRBJ2-1; TRBD2 matches 10 bases. This CDR3 has 15 amino acids. Germline CDR1 and CDR2: SGHRS and YFSETQ. Trimming at V came to 4 bases and at J to 7 bases, leaving 8 bases not matched to a gene. CDR3: CASSPASGRVNEQFF. The CDR3 region has the DNA TGCGCCAGCAGCCCGGCAAGCGGGAGGGTAAATGAGCAGTTCTTC.

This rearrangement joins TRBV11-2 to TRBJ1-5; no clear D. This CDR3 is 13 amino acids long. CDR1 SGHAT and CDR2 FQNNGV come from the germline V gene. V was pared by 0 bases and J by 7 bases, with 7 bases between. In DNA form, the CDR3 reads TGTGCCAGCAGCTTAGATCGACTCCAGCCCCAGCATTTT. This translates into CASSLDRLQPQHF.

The chain recombines TRBV5-4 with TRBJ2-3; 7 bases are a match to TRBD2. Looked up from germline, CDR1 is SGHNT and CDR2 is YYREEE (reference sequence). The CDR3 runs to 14 residues. Trimming removed 0 bases from V and 5 bases from J; junction bases left unmatched: 3. The CDR3 DNA reads as TGTGCCAGCAGCTTGGCCGGGGGGATAGATACGCAGTATTTT. Translation: CASSLAGGIDTQYF. Using reference TRBV5-4 and TRBJ2-3 for the parts outside the CDR3, the full variable domain is ETGVTQSPTHLIKTRGQQVTLRCSSQSGHNTVSWYQQALGQGPQFIFQYYREEENGRGNFPPRFSGLQFPNYSSELNVNALELDDSALYLCASSLAGGIDTQYFGPGTRLTVL.

The chain recombines TRBV30 with TRBJ1-6, with 7 bases that match TRBD1. Per the germline V gene, CDR1 is GTSNPN and CDR2 is SVGIG (reference sequence). With V trimmed by 0 bases and J by 12 bases, 11 bases remained unmatched. The length of the CDR3 is 15 residues. The CDR3 sequence is CAWSVDPSGGRPLHF. The CDR3 region has the DNA TGTGCCTGGAGTGTAGACCCATCAGGGGGTAGACCCCTCCACTTT.

The J gene is TRBJ1-5, the V gene TRBV4-1; 9 positions agree with TRBD1. Germline CDR1 is MGHRA and CDR2 is YSYEKL. The CDR3 is 14 amino acids. V lost 6 bases, J lost 6 bases, and 6 bases stayed unmatched. CDR3 loop: CASSRTGVAQPQHF. In DNA form, the CDR3 reads TGCGCCAGCAGTCGGACAGGGGTAGCTCAGCCCCAGCATTTT.